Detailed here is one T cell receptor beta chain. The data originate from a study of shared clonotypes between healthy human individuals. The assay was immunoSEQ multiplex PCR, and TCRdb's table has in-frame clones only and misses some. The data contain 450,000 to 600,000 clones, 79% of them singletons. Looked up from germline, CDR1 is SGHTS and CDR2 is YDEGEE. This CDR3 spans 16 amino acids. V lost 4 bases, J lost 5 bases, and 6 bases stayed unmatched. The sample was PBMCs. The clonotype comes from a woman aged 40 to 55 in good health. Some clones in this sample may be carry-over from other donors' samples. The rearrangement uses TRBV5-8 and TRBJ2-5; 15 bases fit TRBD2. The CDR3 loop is CASSRPGTSGRETQYF. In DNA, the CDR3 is TGTGCCAGCAGCCGCCCAGGGACTAGCGGGAGGGAGACCCAGTACTTC.